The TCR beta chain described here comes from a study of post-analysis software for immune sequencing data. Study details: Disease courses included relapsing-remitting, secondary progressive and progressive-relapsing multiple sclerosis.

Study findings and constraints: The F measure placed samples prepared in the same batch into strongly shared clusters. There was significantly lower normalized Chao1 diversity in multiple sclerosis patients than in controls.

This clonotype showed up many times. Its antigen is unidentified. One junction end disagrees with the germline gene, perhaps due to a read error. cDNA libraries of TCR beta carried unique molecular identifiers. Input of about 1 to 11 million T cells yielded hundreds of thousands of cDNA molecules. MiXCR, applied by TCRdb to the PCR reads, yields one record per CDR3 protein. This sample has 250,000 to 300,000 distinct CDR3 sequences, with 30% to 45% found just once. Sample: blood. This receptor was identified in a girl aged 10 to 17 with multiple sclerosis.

The CDR3 DNA is TGTGCCACCAGCATCCCCTTTTGGGACCGCCGGGGGAATAAGTCACCCCTCCACTTT. It is translated as CATSIPFWDRRGNKSPLHF. The chain employs TRBV15 and TRBJ1-6, with D perhaps matching TRBD1 (5 bases). Germline CDR1 is LNHNV and CDR2 is YYDKDF (reference sequence). The CDR3 sequence is 19 residues long.